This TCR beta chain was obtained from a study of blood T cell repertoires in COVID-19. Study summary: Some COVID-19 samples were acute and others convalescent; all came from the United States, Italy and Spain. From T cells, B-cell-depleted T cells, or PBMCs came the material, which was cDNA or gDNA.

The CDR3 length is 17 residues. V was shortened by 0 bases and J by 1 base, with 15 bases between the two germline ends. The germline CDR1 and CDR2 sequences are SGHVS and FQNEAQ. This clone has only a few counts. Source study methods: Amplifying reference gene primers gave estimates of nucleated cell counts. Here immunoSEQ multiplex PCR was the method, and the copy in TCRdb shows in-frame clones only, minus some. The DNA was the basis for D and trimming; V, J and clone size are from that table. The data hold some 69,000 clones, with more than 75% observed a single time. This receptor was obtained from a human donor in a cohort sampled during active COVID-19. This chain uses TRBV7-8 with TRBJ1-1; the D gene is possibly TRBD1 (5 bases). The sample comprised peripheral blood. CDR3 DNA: TGTGCCAGCAGCTTAGCGTTGGCTCGGGGGTCGAACACTGAAGCTTTCTTT. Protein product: CASSLALARGSNTEAFF.